This paragraph reports one TCR beta chain. Participant age was roughly 18 to 90 years, and participants resided in around 24 US areas. What the recovered Cohort 3 donors had was two negative PCRs, clearance, or symptom resolution. The CDR3 spans 16 residues. The germline CDR1 and CDR2 sequences are KGHDR and SFDVKD. The junction had 6 bases not matched to a gene; V was cut back by 1 base and J by 5 bases. The data originate from a study of blood T cell repertoires in COVID-19. Whole-study context: The United States, Italy and Spain supplied acute and convalescent COVID-19 samples.

Per the original methods: Amplification with reference gene primers provided the estimates of nucleated cell counts. The data were produced by immunoSEQ multiplex PCR, yet TCRdb's version contains in-frame clones alone and is incomplete. The V and J calls and clone size are taken from that table; D and trimming were inferred from the DNA. The sample has about 250,000 clones, roughly 91% seen once. This clonotype was obtained from a man aged 35 to 55 who had recovered from COVID-19. This sequence joins TRBV24-1 and TRBJ2-2, with TRBD1 matching over 7 bases. Input material: PBMCs or T cells enriched from blood (not recorded which). CDR3 nucleotides: TGTGCCACCAGTGATTTATCCGGACAGGTGACCGGGGAGCTGTTTTTT. Its protein is CATSDLSGQVTGELFF.